The 23 T cell receptor beta chains below all came from one sample that was sequenced in a study of regulatory and conventional T cells in RAG deficiency. Sequenced by immunoSEQ multiplex PCR; TCRdb stores in-frame clones only, minus some. The sample consists of some 6,100 clones, roughly 90% of them appearing once. The sequenced material came from CD8+ T cells sorted from blood. The receptors were gathered from a human donor with RAG deficiency presenting as severe combined immunodeficiency.

This clone was counted once. The chain links TRBV20-1 to TRBJ2-7; D ambiguous. Germline V CDR1 and CDR2: DFQATT, SNEGSKA (reference sequence). This CDR3 has 11 amino acids. The V end lost 2 bases, the J end lost 1 base, and 3 bases lay between the germline ends. Here the CDR3 DNA reads TGCAGTGCTAGAACTTCCTACGAGCAGTACTTC. Residues: CSARTSYEQYF.

The chain carries TRBV13 and TRBJ2-3; D is unclear. CDR1 is PRHDT and CDR2 is FYEKMQ in the germline V gene (reference sequence). This CDR3 is built from 14 residues. With 4 bases removed from V and 5 bases from J, the gap between germline ends came to 13 bases. The CDR3 sequence is CASSSGPPQDTQYF. DNA of the CDR3: TGTGCCAGCAGCTCGGGCCCTCCCCAAGATACGCAGTATTTT.

The V gene is TRBV27, the J gene TRBJ2-1; D is perhaps TRBD2 (5 bases). V was clipped by 6 bases and J by 1 base, with 16 bases between them. CDR1 and CDR2 from the germline V gene are MNHEY and SMNVEV (reference sequence). CDR3 length: 16 amino acids. In DNA form, the CDR3 reads TGTGCCAGCAGCCACGGAGAGCGGAATTCCTACAATGAGCAGTTCTTC. Translated: CASSHGERNSYNEQFF.

This sequence joins TRBV27 and TRBJ2-7; a weak D match, TRBD1 (5 bases). With 5 bases removed from V and 3 bases from J, the gap between germline ends came to 5 bases. From germline, CDR1 is MNHEY and CDR2 SMNVEV (reference sequence). The CDR3 is made up of 11 amino acids. CDR3 in DNA: TGTGCCAGCAGTCAGGGCTACGAGCAGTACTTC. Translation gives CASSQGYEQYF.

V usage is TRBV7-9 and J usage is TRBJ2-1, with D maybe TRBD1 (5 bases). From germline, CDR1 is SEHNR and CDR2 FQNEAQ (reference sequence). The CDR3 loop spans 12 amino acids. V was clipped by 10 bases and J by 10 bases, with 17 bases between them. The chain's CDR3 is CATPDKIKEQFF. CDR3 coding DNA: TGTGCCACCCCGGACAAAATCAAAGAGCAGTTCTTC.

V gene TRBV27 combines with J gene TRBJ2-5; tentatively, D is TRBD1 or TRBD2 (5 bases each). The J call is in doubt because the DNA end fits TRBJ2-7 better. CDR1 and CDR2 from the germline V gene are MNHEY and SMNVEV (reference sequence). This CDR3 has 14 residues. The CDR3 here is CASSLTGRPYEQYF. CDR3 bases: TGTGCCAGCAGTTTGACGGGGCGCCCCTACGAGCAGTACTTC.

V usage is TRBV7-9 and J usage is TRBJ1-5, with unresolved D. V dropped 5 bases and J dropped 3 bases, with 5 bases sitting between them. The germline V gene has CDR1 SEHNR and CDR2 FQNEAQ (reference sequence). The CDR3 has 12 amino acids. CDR3 region: CASSRDNQPQHF. CDR3 sequence (DNA): TGTGCCAGCAGCCGGGACAATCAGCCCCAGCATTTT.

This chain joins TRBV6-5 and TRBJ2-2, with D maybe TRBD1 (6 bases). Deletions cut 6 bases from V and 0 bases from J, with 8 bases between. Germline values: CDR1 MNHEY, CDR2 SVGAGI. The CDR3 is made up of 14 amino acids. The CDR3 loop is CASRDRSNTGELFF. CDR3 bases: TGTGCCAGCAGAGACAGGTCGAACACCGGGGAGCTGTTTTTT.

The chain employs TRBV6-5 and TRBJ2-6; 7 positions match TRBD1. J was trimmed by 2 bases and V by 6 bases; bases with no gene match: 4. The CDR3 consists of 15 residues. From germline, CDR1 is MNHEY and CDR2 SVGAGI. Here the CDR3 DNA reads TGTGCCAGCAGCCGACAGGGTACTGGGGCCAACGTCCTGACTTTC. Its protein product is CASSRQGTGANVLTF.

This clone was seen only a few times. Here the CDR3 DNA reads TGTGCCAGCAGCTTAGCGGAGGCTAGCGGGGTCTCCTACAATGAGCAGTTCTTC. Its translation: CASSLAEASGVSYNEQFF. This chain links TRBV7-9 with TRBJ2-1, with TRBD2 identical over 9 bases. J lost 0 bases, V lost 0 bases, and 6 bases had no gene match. Germline V CDR1 and CDR2: SEHNR, FQNEAQ (reference sequence). This CDR3 region has 18 residues.

The rearrangement links TRBV19 to TRBJ2-7; D call uncertain. This CDR3 spans 14 amino acids. Trimming left V 4 bases short and J 0 bases short, with 10 bases between. Germline-derived CDR1 and CDR2 are LNHDA and SQIVND (reference sequence). CDR3 coding DNA: TGTGCCAGTAGTAGTTGGCAGGACTCCTACGAGCAGTACTTC. Protein: CASSSWQDSYEQYF.

This clone was detected only a few times. The rearrangement uses TRBV7-6 and TRBJ2-2, with D maybe TRBD1 (5 bases). Between the trimmed V and J ends, which lost 4 bases and 6 bases, there was a span of 9 bases. The CDR3 sequence is 13 residues long. Per germline, CDR1 SGHVS and CDR2 FNYEAQ. The CDR3 DNA reads as TGTGCCAGCAGCTCCAGGGTAGCCGGGGAGCTGTTTTTT. It yields the protein CASSSRVAGELFF.

V is TRBV27 and J is TRBJ2-7, with D possibly being TRBD2 (6 bases). Trimming took off 1 base at V and 3 bases at J, with 10 bases between the two ends. Looked up from germline, CDR1 is MNHEY and CDR2 is SMNVEV (reference sequence). There are 14 residues in the CDR3. The CDR3 region has the DNA TGTGCCAGCAGTTTATTGGGGGGTCTCTACGAGCAGTACTTC. Protein: CASSLLGGLYEQYF.

The V and J genes are TRBV27 and TRBJ1-1; a possible D gene is TRBD1 (6 bases). CDR1 is MNHEY and CDR2 is SMNVEV in the germline V gene (reference sequence). The CDR3 consists of 14 residues. Trimming took off 2 bases at V and 1 base at J, with 8 bases between the two ends. This chain's CDR3 is CASSLRGANTEAFF. The CDR3 region has the DNA TGTGCCAGCAGTTTACGGGGGGCGAACACTGAAGCTTTCTTT.

The V gene is TRBV6-1, the J gene TRBJ2-2, with 10 bases lining up with TRBD1. The junction had 6 bases not matched to a gene; V was cut back by 8 bases and J by 6 bases. This CDR3 comprises 14 residues. CDR1 is MNHNS, CDR2 SASEGT, per germline. The CDR3 DNA follows: TGTGCCAGCCCCGGGACAGGGGAGGCCGGGGAGCTGTTTTTT. Encoded protein: CASPGTGEAGELFF.

J is TRBJ2-7 and V is TRBV27; 7 nucleotides agree with TRBD1. The CDR3 runs to 14 residues. V gave up 1 base and J gave up 0 bases; unmatched junction bases: 0. Germline V gene lookup returns CDR1 MNHEY and CDR2 SMNVEV (reference sequence). The CDR3 loop reads CASSLWDSSYEQYF. Written as DNA, the CDR3 is TGTGCCAGCAGTTTATGGGACAGCTCCTACGAGCAGTACTTC.

The chain carries TRBV28 and TRBJ2-2; D unclear. The germline V gene encodes CDR1 MDHEN and CDR2 SYDVKM. The CDR3 runs to 17 residues. The V end was cut by 1 base, the J end by 0 bases, with 12 bases between. The CDR3 protein is CASSLSLWGSNTGELFF. CDR3 DNA sequence: TGTGCCAGCAGTTTATCTCTCTGGGGTTCGAACACCGGGGAGCTGTTTTTT.

V usage is TRBV19 and J usage is TRBJ2-2, with unresolved D. This CDR3 spans 13 amino acids. The germline CDR1 and CDR2 sequences are LNHDA and SQIVND (reference sequence). V lost 3 bases, J lost 1 base, and 3 bases lay in between. In DNA, the CDR3 is TGTGCCAGTAGTATTTGGAACACCGGGGAGCTGTTTTTT. It is translated as CASSIWNTGELFF.

The chain uses TRBV6-1 and TRBJ1-2; 12 nucleotides agree with TRBD1. This CDR3 spans 14 amino acids. V was clipped by 6 bases and J by 4 bases; unmatched bases: 3. The germline V gene encodes CDR1 MNHNS and CDR2 SASEGT. The CDR3 bases are TGTGCCAGCAGCGGGACAGGGGGCGCCTATGGCTACACCTTC. Encoded protein: CASSGTGGAYGYTF.

This chain uses TRBV19 with TRBJ2-3, with D possibly matching TRBD2 (6 bases). The CDR3 covers 13 residues. Germline assignment: CDR1 LNHDA and CDR2 SQIVND (reference sequence). V was pared by 7 bases and J by 0 bases, with 8 bases between. The chain's CDR3 is CASTSGSTDTQYF. The CDR3 coding sequence is TGTGCCAGTACGAGCGGGAGCACAGATACGCAGTATTTT.

The chain uses TRBV7-9 and TRBJ2-2; D is ambiguous. Trimming left V 5 bases short and J 7 bases short, with 17 bases between. The V gene's germline CDR1 is SEHNR and CDR2 FQNEAQ (reference sequence). The CDR3 has 15 residues. The CDR3 region is CASSPLGPWGGELFF. The CDR3 bases are TGTGCCAGCAGCCCACTCGGTCCATGGGGCGGGGAGCTGTTTTTT. Full variable domain (rest looked up from reference TRBV7-9 and TRBJ2-2): DTGVSQNPRHKITKRGQNVTFRCDPISEHNRLYWYRQTLGQGPEFLTYFQNEAQLEKSRLLSDRFSAERPKGSFSTLEIQRTEQGDSAMYLCASSPLGPWGGELFFGEGSRLTVL.

As DNA, the CDR3 is TGTGCCAGCAGTCCAGGACTATACGAGCAGTACTTC. It specifies CASSPGLYEQYF. The chain carries TRBV6-5 and TRBJ2-7; perhaps TRBD2 as D (6 bases). Trimming stripped 5 bases from V and 4 bases from J, with 9 bases between. Per the germline V gene, CDR1 is MNHEY and CDR2 is SVGAGI. CDR3 length equals 12 residues.

The rearrangement joins TRBV2 to TRBJ2-7; D is unclear. V was trimmed by 4 bases and J by 3 bases, leaving 4 bases between them. There are 11 residues in the CDR3. Germline values: CDR1 SNHLY, CDR2 FYNNEI. The CDR3 coding sequence is TGTGCCAGCAGTGGGGGCTACGAGCAGTACTTC. Translating gives CASSGGYEQYF.